This T cell receptor (beta chain) was sequenced for a study of beta chain features in type 1 diabetes. On this clone: Its antigen is unidentified.

CD45RO/CCR7/CD25/CD127/CD95/CD27 sorting isolated CD4+ naive, central memory, regulatory and stem cell-like memory cells. Investigators reverse transcribed all isolated RNA, so they sequenced expressed TCRB transcripts. The repertoire was sequenced with immunoSEQ multiplex PCR; TCRdb's copy has only in-frame clones and lacks some. The profile shows just over 450,000 clones, roughly 30% of them singletons. Points from the study as a whole: Whether HLA type affects TCRB rearrangement stayed undetermined in the present work. Since sequencing was performed on cDNA, cells with high TCR expression could be over-represented.

Germline CDR1 is SGHVS and CDR2 is FNYEAQ. The CDR3 loop spans 14 amino acids. V trimming: 3 bases; J trimming: 6 bases; junction bases outside the gene matches: 2. The clonotype comes from a man in his late teens or twenties in good health. The J gene is TRBJ2-1, the V gene TRBV7-6; 10 bases align to TRBD2. The sequenced sample consisted of naive CD4+ T cells from blood. CDR3 loop: CASSFWTSGNEQFF. CDR3 DNA: TGTGCCAGCAGCTTTTGGACTAGCGGCAATGAGCAGTTCTTC.